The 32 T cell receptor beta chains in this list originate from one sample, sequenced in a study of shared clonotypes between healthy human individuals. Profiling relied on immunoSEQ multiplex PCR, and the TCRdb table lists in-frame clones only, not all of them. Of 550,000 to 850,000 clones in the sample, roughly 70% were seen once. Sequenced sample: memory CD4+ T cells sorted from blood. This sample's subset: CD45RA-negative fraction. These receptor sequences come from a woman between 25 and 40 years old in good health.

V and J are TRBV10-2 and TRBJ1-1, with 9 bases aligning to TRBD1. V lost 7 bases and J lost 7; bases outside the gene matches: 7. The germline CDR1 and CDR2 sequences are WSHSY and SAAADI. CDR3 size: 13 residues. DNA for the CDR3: TGCGCCAGCACACGAGACAGGGGGGGTGAAGCTTTCTTT. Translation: CASTRDRGGEAFF.

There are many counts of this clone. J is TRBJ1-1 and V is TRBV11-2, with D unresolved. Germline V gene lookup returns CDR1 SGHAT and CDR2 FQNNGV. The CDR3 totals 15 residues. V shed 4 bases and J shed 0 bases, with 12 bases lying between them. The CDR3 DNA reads TGTGCCAGCAGCTCAGGCCGAACGATGAACACTGAAGCTTTCTTT. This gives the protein CASSSGRTMNTEAFF.

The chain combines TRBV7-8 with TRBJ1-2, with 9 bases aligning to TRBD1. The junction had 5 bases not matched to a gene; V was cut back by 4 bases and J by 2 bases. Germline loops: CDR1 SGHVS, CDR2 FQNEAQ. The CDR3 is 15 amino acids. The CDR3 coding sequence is TGTGCCAGCAGCTCCCGGACAGGGGCGAACTATGGCTACACCTTC. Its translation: CASSSRTGANYGYTF.

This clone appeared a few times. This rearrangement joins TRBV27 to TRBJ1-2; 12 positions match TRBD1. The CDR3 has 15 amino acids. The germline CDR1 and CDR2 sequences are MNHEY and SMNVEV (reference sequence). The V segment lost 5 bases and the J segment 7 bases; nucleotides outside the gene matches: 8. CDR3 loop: CASSPGGTGGSGYTF. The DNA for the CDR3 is TGTGCCAGCAGTCCCGGTGGGACAGGGGGCAGTGGCTACACCTTC.

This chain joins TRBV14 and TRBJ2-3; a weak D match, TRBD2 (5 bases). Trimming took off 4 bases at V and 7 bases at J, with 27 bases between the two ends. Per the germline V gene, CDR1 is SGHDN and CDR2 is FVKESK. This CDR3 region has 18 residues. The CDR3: CASSRLPAAAREGNTQYF. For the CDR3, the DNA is TGTGCCAGCAGCCGCCTCCCGGCAGCGGCCCGAGAGGGCAATACGCAGTATTTT.

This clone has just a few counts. The CDR3 DNA reads TGTGCCAGCAGCTATCAACTACATAGACACCTAGGCCCCTACGAGCAGTACTTC. Translation: CASSYQLHRHLGPYEQYF. The rearrangement uses TRBV11-2 and TRBJ2-7; D uncertain. From germline, CDR1 is SGHAT and CDR2 FQNNGV. The CDR3 sequence is 18 residues long. V gave up 4 bases and J gave up 2 bases, with 24 bases separating them. The whole variable domain, filled in from reference TRBV11-2 and TRBJ2-7, reads EAGVAQSPRYKIIEKRQSVAFWCNPISGHATLYWYQQILGQGPKLLIQFQNNGVVDDSQLPKDRFSAERLKGVDSTLKIQPAKLEDSAVYLCASSYQLHRHLGPYEQYFGPGTRLTVT.

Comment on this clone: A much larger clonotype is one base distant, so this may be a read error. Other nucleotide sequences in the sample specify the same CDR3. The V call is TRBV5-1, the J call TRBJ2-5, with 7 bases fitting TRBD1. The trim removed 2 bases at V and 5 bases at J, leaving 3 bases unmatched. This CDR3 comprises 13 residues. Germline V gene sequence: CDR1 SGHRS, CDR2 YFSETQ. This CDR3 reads CASSFGQVETQYF. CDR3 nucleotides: TGCGCCAGCAGCTTTGGACAGGTGGAGACCCAGTACTTC.

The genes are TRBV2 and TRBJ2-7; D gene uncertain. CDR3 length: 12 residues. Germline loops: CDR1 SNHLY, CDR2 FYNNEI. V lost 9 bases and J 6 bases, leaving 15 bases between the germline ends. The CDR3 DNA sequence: TGTGCCAGTGGAGTTACCCCAAGCGAGCAGTACTTC. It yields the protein CASGVTPSEQYF.

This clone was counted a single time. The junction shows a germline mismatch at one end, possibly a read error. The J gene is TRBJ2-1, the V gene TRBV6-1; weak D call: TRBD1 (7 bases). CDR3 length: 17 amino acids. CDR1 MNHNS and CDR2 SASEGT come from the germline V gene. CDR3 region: CASSDAGSARGNRDRLF. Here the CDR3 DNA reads TGTGCCAGCAGTGATGCGGGATCGGCCAGGGGCAACCGGGACAGACTCTTC.

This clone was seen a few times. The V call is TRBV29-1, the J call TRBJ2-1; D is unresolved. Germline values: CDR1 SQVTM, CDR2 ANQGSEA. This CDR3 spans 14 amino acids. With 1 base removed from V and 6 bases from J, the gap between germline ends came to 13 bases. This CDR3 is CSVEAATGSNEQFF. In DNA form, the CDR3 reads TGCAGCGTTGAAGCAGCGACCGGGTCCAATGAGCAGTTCTTC.

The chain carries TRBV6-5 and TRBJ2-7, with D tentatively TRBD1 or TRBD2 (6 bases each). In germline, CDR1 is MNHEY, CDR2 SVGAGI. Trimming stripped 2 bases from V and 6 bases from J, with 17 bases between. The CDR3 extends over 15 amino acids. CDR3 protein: CASSYPGGHRVEQYF. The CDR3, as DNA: TGTGCCAGCAGTTACCCCGGGGGACATCGGGTCGAGCAGTACTTC.

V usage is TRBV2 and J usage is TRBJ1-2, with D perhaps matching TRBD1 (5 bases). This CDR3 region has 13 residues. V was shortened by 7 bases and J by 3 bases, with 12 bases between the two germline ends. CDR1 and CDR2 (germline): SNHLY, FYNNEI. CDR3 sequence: CASNDGGDYGYTF. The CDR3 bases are TGTGCCAGCAACGACGGGGGGGACTATGGCTACACCTTC.

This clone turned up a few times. CDR3: CASSLGTVLQNIQYF. The DNA of the CDR3 is TGTGCCAGCAGCTTGGGGACAGTACTCCAAAACATTCAGTACTTC. The chain carries TRBV5-5 and TRBJ2-4; a weak D match, TRBD1 (6 bases). This CDR3 comprises 15 residues. Germline CDR1 and CDR2: SGHKS and YYEKEE (reference sequence). Trimming took 0 bases from V and 5 from J, leaving 12 bases between them.

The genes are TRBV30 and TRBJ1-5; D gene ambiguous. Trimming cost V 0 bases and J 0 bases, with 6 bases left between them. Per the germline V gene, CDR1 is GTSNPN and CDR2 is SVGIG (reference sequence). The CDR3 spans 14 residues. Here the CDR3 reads CAWSVGSSNQPQHF. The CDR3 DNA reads TGTGCCTGGAGTGTGGGGTCTAGCAATCAGCCCCAGCATTTT.

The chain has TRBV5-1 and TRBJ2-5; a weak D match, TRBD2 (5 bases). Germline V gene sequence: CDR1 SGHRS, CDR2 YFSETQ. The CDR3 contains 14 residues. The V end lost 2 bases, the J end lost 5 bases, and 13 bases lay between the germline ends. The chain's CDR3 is CASSFDRGLETQYF. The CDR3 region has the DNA TGCGCCAGCAGCTTCGATCGGGGTTTGGAGACCCAGTACTTC.

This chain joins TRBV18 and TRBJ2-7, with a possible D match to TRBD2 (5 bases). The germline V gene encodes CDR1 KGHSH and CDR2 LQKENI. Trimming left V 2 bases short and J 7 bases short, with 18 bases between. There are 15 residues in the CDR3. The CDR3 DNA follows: TGTGCCAGCTCACCATTGAGGGAAGCCAGAGGGGAGCAGTACTTC. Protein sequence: CASSPLREARGEQYF.

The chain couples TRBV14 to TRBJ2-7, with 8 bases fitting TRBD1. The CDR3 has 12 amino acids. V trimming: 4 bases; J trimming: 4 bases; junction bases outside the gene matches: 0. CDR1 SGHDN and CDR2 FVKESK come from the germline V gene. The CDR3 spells CASSRQGYEQYF. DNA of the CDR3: TGTGCCAGCAGCCGACAGGGGTACGAGCAGTACTTC. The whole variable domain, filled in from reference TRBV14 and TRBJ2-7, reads EAGVTQFPSHSVIEKGQTVTLRCDPISGHDNLYWYRRVMGKEIKFLLHFVKESKQDESGMPNNRFLAERTGGTYSTLKVQPAELEDSGVYFCASSRQGYEQYFGPGTRLTVT.

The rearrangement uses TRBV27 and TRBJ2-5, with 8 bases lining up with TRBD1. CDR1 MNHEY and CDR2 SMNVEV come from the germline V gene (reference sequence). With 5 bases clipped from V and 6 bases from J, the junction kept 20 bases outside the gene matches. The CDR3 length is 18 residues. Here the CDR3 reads CASSTKPTGQGRRKTQYF. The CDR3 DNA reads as TGTGCCAGCAGTACGAAACCAACAGGACAGGGTCGGAGGAAGACCCAGTACTTC.

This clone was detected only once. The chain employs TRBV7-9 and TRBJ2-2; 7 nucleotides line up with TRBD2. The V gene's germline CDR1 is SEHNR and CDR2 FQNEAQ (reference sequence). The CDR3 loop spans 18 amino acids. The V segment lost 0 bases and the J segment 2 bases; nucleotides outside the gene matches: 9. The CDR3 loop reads CASSLAHPPSGNTGELFF. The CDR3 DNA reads TGTGCCAGCAGCTTAGCGCACCCGCCTAGCGGTAACACCGGGGAGCTGTTTTTT.

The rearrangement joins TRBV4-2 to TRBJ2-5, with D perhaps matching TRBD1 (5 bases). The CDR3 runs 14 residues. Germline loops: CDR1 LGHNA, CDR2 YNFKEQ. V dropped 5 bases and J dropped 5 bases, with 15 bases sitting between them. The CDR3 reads CASSLERGRETQYF. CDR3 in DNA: TGTGCCAGCAGCTTGGAAAGGGGTCGGGAGACCCAGTACTTC.

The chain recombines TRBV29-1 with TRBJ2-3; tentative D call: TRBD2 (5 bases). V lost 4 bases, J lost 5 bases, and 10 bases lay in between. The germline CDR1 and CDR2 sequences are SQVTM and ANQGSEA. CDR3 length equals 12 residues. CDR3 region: CSVAGLRDTQYF. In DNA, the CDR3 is TGCAGCGTTGCCGGACTTAGAGATACGCAGTATTTT.

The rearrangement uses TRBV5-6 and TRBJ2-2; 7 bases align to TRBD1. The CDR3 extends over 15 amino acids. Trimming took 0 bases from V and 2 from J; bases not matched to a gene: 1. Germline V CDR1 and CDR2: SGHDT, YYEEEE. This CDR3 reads CASSLVGGNTGELFF. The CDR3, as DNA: TGTGCCAGCAGCTTGGTAGGGGGCAACACCGGGGAGCTGTTTTTT.

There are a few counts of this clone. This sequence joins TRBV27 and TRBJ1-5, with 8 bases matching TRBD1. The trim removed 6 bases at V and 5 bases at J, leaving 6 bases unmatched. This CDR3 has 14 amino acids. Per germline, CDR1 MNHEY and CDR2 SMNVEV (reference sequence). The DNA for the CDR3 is TGTGCCAGCAGGTCGGGGACAGGAGATCAGCCCCAGCATTTT. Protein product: CASRSGTGDQPQHF.

CDR3 nucleotide sequence: TGTGCCAGCAGCTCCTTTGCGGGGCAGGGTCAGCCCCAGCATTTT. Translating it yields CASSSFAGQGQPQHF. V gene TRBV7-8 combines with J gene TRBJ1-5, with D tentatively TRBD1 (5 bases). The CDR3 sequence is 15 residues long. The ends were cut back, 4 bases at V and 6 bases at J, with 16 bases in the middle. Germline assignment: CDR1 SGHVS and CDR2 FQNEAQ.

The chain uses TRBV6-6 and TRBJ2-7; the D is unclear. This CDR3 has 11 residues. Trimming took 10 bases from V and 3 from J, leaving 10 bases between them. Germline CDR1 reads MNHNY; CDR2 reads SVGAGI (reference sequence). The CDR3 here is CATGLSYEQYF. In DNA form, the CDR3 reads TGTGCCACGGGTTTGAGCTACGAGCAGTACTTC.

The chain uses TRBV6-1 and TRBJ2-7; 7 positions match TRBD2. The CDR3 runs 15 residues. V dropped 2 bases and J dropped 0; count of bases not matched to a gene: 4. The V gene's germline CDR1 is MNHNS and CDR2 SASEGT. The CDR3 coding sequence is TGTGCCAGCAGTGAATTGGGACTAAGCTCCTACGAGCAGTACTTC. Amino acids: CASSELGLSSYEQYF.

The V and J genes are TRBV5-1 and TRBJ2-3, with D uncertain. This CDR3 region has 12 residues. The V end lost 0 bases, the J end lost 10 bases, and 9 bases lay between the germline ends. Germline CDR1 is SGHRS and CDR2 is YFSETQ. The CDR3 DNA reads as TGCGCCAGCAGCTTGGGGGGTGCCGCGCAGTATTTT. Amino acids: CASSLGGAAQYF.

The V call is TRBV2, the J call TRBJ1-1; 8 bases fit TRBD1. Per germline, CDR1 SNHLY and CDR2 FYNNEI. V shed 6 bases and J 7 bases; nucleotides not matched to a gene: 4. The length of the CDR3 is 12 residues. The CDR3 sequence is CASRAGGFEAFF. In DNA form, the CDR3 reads TGTGCCAGCAGGGCAGGGGGCTTTGAAGCTTTCTTT.

Written as DNA, the CDR3 is TGTGCCAGCAGCGATCCGACAGGGCTAGAGACCCAGTACTTC. Amino acid sequence: CASSDPTGLETQYF. The genes are TRBV7-2 and TRBJ2-5; TRBD1 matches 7 bases. CDR1 is SGHTA, CDR2 FQGNSA, per germline. The CDR3 runs 14 residues. Trimming removed 5 bases from V and 4 bases from J; junction bases left unmatched: 7.

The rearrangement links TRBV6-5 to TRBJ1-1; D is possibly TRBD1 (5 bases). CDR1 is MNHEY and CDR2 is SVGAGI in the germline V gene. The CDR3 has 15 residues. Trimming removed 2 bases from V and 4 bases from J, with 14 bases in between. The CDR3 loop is CASSYGGAQGTEAFF. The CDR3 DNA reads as TGTGCCAGCAGTTACGGAGGGGCGCAGGGCACTGAAGCTTTCTTT.

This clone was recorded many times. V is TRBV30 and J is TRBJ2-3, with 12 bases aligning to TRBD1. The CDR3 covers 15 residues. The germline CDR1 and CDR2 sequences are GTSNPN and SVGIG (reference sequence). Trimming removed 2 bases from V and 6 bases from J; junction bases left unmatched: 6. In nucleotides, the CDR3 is TGTGCCTGGAGTCCGGGACAGGGGGCAGGGGATACGCAGTATTTT. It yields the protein CAWSPGQGAGDTQYF.

The DNA for the CDR3 is TGCAGCGTACCAACAGGGGGGGGTGGCTACACCTTC. It translates to CSVPTGGGGYTF. The chain employs TRBV29-1 and TRBJ1-2, with 8 positions matching TRBD1. Germline CDR1 and CDR2: SQVTM and ANQGSEA. The CDR3 covers 12 residues. The junction had 7 bases not matched to a gene; V was cut back by 6 bases and J by 7 bases.